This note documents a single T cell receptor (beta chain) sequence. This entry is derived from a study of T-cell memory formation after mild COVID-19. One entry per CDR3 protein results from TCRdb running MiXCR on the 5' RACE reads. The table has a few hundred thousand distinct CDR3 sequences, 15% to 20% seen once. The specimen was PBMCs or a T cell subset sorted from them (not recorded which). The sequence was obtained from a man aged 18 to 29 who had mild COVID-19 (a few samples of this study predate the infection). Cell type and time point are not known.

CDR3 loop: CASSLDQTGTQYV. The CDR3 DNA reads TGTGCCAGCAGCTTAGATCAAACCGGGACACAGTACGTC. The genes are TRBV11-2 and TRBJ2-7, with D possibly matching TRBD1 (6 bases). The CDR3 is 13 amino acids. Germline V gene data show CDR1 as SGHAT and CDR2 as FQNNGV. The V end was cut by 0 bases, the J end by 10 bases, with 13 bases between.